This T cell receptor beta chain was identified during a study of CD8+ T cells in alopecia areata. For the study at large: Percent affected scalp area, the SALT score, rated treated patients' severity. Study-wide results and caveats: Tofacitinib significantly reduced both scalp clonality and expanded CD8+ clones among the top 100.

Note on this clone: Its antigen is currently unknown.

The CDR3 has 16 amino acids. Germline loops: CDR1 SNHLY, CDR2 FYNNEI. V dropped 5 bases and J dropped 2; count of bases not matched to a gene: 4. RNA was extracted and reverse transcribed into cDNA as the sequencing template. The assay was immunoSEQ multiplex PCR, and TCRdb's table has in-frame clones only and misses some. Among fewer than 250,000 clones listed, 60% were seen once. The treatment: oral pan-JAK inhibitor, 5-10 mg twice daily. Sequencing used CD4+ T cells sorted from blood, obtained at week 24, from a patient treated with tofacitinib. This sequence originates from a human donor with alopecia areata. This rearrangement joins TRBV2 to TRBJ2-2; TRBD2 matches at 11 bases. Here the CDR3 reads CASSLAGGLNTGELFF. CDR3 in DNA: TGTGCCAGCAGTCTAGCGGGGGGCTTAAACACCGGGGAGCTGTTTTTT.